Each of the 14 T cell receptor beta chains below was sequenced from the same sample in a study of blood T cell repertoires in COVID-19. Only in-frame clones appear in the TCRdb table, and some are missing; sequencing was by immunoSEQ multiplex PCR. The sample records roughly 440,000 clones, about 87% being singletons. The sequenced material came from peripheral blood. These receptors were taken from a woman between 45 and 60 years old with COVID-19, enrolled during active disease.

The chain recombines TRBV12-5 with TRBJ1-5; 7 nucleotides match TRBD1. With V trimmed by 0 bases and J by 11 bases, 7 bases remained unmatched. The germline gives CDR1 LGHNT, CDR2 FRNRAP. This CDR3 is 14 amino acids long. CDR3 sequence: CASGLVNRGRAQHF. The CDR3 DNA is TGTGCTAGTGGTTTGGTTAACAGGGGTCGAGCCCAGCATTTT.

About this clone itself: The sample carries other DNA sequences with the same CDR3. The chain combines TRBV5-1 with TRBJ1-2, with 7 nucleotides matching TRBD1. Unmatched junction bases numbered 2, after V lost 4 bases and J lost 2 bases. CDR3 size: 13 residues. From germline, CDR1 is SGHRS and CDR2 YFSETQ. DNA of the CDR3: TGCGCCAGCAGCCGGGACAGAAACTATGGCTACACCTTC. Residues: CASSRDRNYGYTF.

V is TRBV29-1 and J is TRBJ1-5, with D uncertain. The length of the CDR3 is 12 residues. CDR1 is SQVTM and CDR2 is ANQGSEA in the germline V gene. V was pared by 6 bases and J by 8 bases, with 14 bases between. CDR3 region: CSVKAGGEPQHF. DNA of the CDR3: TGCAGCGTGAAGGCGGGCGGAGAGCCCCAGCATTTT.

The rearrangement links TRBV7-3 to TRBJ2-7; D is ambiguous. Germline V gene data show CDR1 as SGHTA and CDR2 as FQGTGA. CDR3 length equals 13 residues. The V gene lost 5 bases and the J gene lost 2 bases, with 10 bases spanning the gap. The CDR3 loop is CASSPSPPYEQYF. The DNA of the CDR3 is TGTGCCAGCAGCCCCTCCCCTCCCTACGAGCAGTACTTC.

This chain links TRBV5-1 with TRBJ1-4, with 9 bases lining up with TRBD1. The junction had 4 bases not matched to a gene; V was cut back by 5 bases and J by 11 bases. In germline, CDR1 is SGHRS, CDR2 YFSETQ. The CDR3 is 12 residues long. For the CDR3, the DNA is TGCGCCAGCAGATTTACAGGGGGCAAACTGTTTTTT. Its translation: CASRFTGGKLFF. The complete variable domain, with remaining parts taken from reference TRBV5-1 and TRBJ1-4, reads KAGVTQTPRYLIKTRGQQVTLSCSPISGHRSVSWYQQTPGQGLQFLFEYFSETQRNKGNFPGRFSGRQFSNSRSEMNVSTLELGDSALYLCASRFTGGKLFFGSGTQLSVL.

This chain links TRBV4-1 with TRBJ1-2; tentatively, D is TRBD1 (6 bases). Germline V CDR1 and CDR2: MGHRA, YSYEKL. The ends were cut back, 4 bases at V and 4 bases at J, with 16 bases in the middle. CDR3 length equals 15 residues. CDR3 protein: CASSPPAGQLYGYTF. Here the CDR3 DNA reads TGCGCCAGCAGCCCCCCCGCTGGACAGCTCTATGGCTACACCTTC.

Remarks on this clone: Distinct nucleotide sequences in the sample also encode this CDR3. The rearrangement uses TRBV9 and TRBJ1-5; D is ambiguous. Germline CDR1 and CDR2: SGDLS and YYNGEE. The CDR3 is 14 amino acids. V gave up 0 bases and J gave up 2 bases, with 6 bases separating them. The CDR3 loop is CASSVGQGNQPQHF. Written as DNA, the CDR3 is TGTGCCAGCAGCGTAGGCCAGGGCAATCAGCCCCAGCATTTT.

This clone was observed a few times. The chain recombines TRBV19 with TRBJ2-2; possible D gene TRBD2, 6 bases. The V end was cut by 6 bases, the J end by 2 bases, with 13 bases between. The CDR3 has 15 residues. From germline, CDR1 is LNHDA and CDR2 SQIVND (reference sequence). The CDR3 bases are TGTGCCAGTAGCCTCGAACTAGCAAACACCGGGGAGCTGTTTTTT. As protein: CASSLELANTGELFF.

The chain combines TRBV6-5 with TRBJ1-4, with TRBD1 matching 9 bases. From germline, CDR1 is MNHEY and CDR2 SVGAGI. There are 15 residues in the CDR3. V lost 5 bases to trimming and J lost 7 bases; unmatched junction nucleotides: 8. DNA for the CDR3: TGTGCCAGCAGTCTACACAGGGGGCAAGGTGAAAAACTGTTTTTT. It specifies CASSLHRGQGEKLFF.

CDR3 amino acids: CASSSLARGIYGYTF. The CDR3 DNA sequence: TGTGCCAGCAGCTCACTAGCCCGGGGCATCTATGGCTACACCTTC. The rearrangement joins TRBV9 to TRBJ1-2, with D possibly matching TRBD1 (5 bases). The CDR3 has 15 amino acids. The V end was cut by 4 bases, the J end by 4 bases, with 17 bases between. Germline lookup yields CDR1 SGDLS and CDR2 YYNGEE.

In regard to this clone: The conserved final phenylalanine or tryptophan is absent from the CDR3, which likely points to a read error. The DNA is left out, because the CDR3 cannot be placed on it with certainty; the CDR3 is given as TCRdb lists it. The chain is built from TRBV6-1 and TRBJ1-2. CDR1 MNHNS and CDR2 SASEGT come from the germline V gene. The CDR3 is made up of 13 amino acids, end residues included. The CDR3 region is CASSEIRGSNGHS.

J is TRBJ2-7 and V is TRBV5-1; D might be TRBD1 (5 bases). This CDR3 spans 16 amino acids. Between the trimmed V and J ends, which lost 4 bases and 0 bases, there was a span of 17 bases. Germline CDR1 and CDR2: SGHRS and YFSETQ. Here the CDR3 reads CASSVRAFQGSYEQYF. CDR3 coding DNA: TGCGCCAGCAGCGTGAGAGCCTTTCAGGGCTCCTACGAGCAGTACTTC.

J is TRBJ1-3 and V is TRBV6-5; the D gene is possibly TRBD1 (6 bases). This CDR3 comprises 13 residues. Per the germline V gene, CDR1 is MNHEY and CDR2 is SVGAGI. Trimming cost V 7 bases and J 9 bases, with 16 bases left between them. This CDR3 reads CASTVGQLPTIYF. Written as DNA, the CDR3 is TGTGCCAGCACTGTAGGACAGCTACCCACCATATATTTT.

V usage is TRBV21-1 and J usage is TRBJ1-5; the table's D call, TRBD1, has no DNA check behind it. TRBV21-1 is reported as a pseudogene. The CDR3 is 18 amino acids. CDR3 bases: TGTGCCAGCAGCAAAGACCCTATGGGGACAGTTATCAATCAGCCCCAGCATTTT. It codes for CASSKDPMGTVINQPQHF.